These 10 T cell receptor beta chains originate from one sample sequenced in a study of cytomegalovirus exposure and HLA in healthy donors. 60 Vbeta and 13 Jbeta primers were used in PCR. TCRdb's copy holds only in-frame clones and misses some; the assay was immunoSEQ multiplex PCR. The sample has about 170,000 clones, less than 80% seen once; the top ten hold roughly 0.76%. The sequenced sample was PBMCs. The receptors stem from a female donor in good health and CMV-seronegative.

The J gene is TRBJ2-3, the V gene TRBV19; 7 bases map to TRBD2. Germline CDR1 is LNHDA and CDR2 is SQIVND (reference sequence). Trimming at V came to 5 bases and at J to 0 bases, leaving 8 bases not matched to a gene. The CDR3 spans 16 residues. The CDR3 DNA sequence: TGTGCCAGTAGTGATTCGGGGGGAGCTAGCACAGATACGCAGTATTTT. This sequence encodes CASSDSGGASTDTQYF. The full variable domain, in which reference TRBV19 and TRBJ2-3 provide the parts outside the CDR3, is DGGITQSPKYLFRKEGQNVTLSCEQNLNHDAMYWYRQDPGQGLRLIYYSQIVNDFQKGDIAEGYSVSREKKESFPLTVTSAQKNPTAFYLCASSDSGGASTDTQYFGPGTRLTVL.

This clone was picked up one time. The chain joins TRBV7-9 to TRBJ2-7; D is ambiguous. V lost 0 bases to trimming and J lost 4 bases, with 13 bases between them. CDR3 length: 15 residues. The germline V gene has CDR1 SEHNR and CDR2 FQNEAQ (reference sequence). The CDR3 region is CASSLAPGRKYEQYF. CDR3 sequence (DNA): TGTGCCAGCAGCTTAGCCCCAGGTAGGAAGTACGAGCAGTACTTC.

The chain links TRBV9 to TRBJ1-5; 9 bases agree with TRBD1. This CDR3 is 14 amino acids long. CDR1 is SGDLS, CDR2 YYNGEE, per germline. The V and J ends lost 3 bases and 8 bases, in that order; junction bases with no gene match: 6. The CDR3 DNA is TGTGCCAGCAGCGCGGGGACAGGGAATAAGCCCCAGCATTTT. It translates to CASSAGTGNKPQHF.

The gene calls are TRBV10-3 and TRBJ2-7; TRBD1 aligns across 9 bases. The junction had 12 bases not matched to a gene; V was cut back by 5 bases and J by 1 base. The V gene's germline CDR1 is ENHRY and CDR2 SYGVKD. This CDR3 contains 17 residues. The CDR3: CAISTGTGIIGSYEQYF. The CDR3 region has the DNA TGTGCCATCAGTACCGGGACAGGGATAATCGGGTCCTACGAGCAGTACTTC.

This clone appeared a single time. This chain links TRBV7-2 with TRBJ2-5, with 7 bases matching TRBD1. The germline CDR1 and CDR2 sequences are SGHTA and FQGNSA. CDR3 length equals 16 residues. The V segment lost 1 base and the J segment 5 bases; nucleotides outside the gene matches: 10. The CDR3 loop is CASSLGFRQGQETQYF. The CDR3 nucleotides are TGTGCCAGCAGCTTAGGTTTTCGACAGGGACAGGAGACCCAGTACTTC.

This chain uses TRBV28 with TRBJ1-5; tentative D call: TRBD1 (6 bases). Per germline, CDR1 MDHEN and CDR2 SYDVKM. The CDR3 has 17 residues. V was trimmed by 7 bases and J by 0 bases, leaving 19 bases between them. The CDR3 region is CASTAAGAGYSNQPQHF. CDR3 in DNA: TGTGCCAGCACCGCTGCGGGGGCAGGTTATAGCAATCAGCCCCAGCATTTT. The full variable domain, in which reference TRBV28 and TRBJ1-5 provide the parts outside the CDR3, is DVKVTQSSRYLVKRTGEKVFLECVQDMDHENMFWYRQDPGLGLRLIYFSYDVKMKEKGDIPEGYSVSREKKERFSLILESASTNQTSMYLCASTAAGAGYSNQPQHFGDGTRLSIL.

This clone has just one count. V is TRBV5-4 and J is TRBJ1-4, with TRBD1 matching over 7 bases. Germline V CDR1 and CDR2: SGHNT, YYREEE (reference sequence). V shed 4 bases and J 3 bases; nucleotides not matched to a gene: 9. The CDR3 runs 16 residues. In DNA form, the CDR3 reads TGTGCCAGCAGCCCCGAAGGGGGGACAGCTAATGAAAAACTGTTTTTT. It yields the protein CASSPEGGTANEKLFF.

In nucleotides, the CDR3 is TGTGCCAGCAGTTTATCAGGAATTTCATCCTACGAGCAGTACTTC. Translated: CASSLSGISSYEQYF. The rearrangement links TRBV28 to TRBJ2-7; no clear D. CDR3 size: 15 residues. The germline CDR1 and CDR2 sequences are MDHEN and SYDVKM. The V gene lost 1 base and the J gene lost 1 base, with 11 bases spanning the gap.

The DNA of the CDR3 is TGTGCCACCCTTACGGGGGGCTCAAGCTCCTACGAGCAGTACTTC. Protein sequence: CATLTGGSSSYEQYF. The V gene is TRBV6-5, the J gene TRBJ2-7, with D perhaps matching TRBD2 (7 bases). The germline V gene encodes CDR1 MNHEY and CDR2 SVGAGI. This CDR3 is 15 amino acids long. V lost 10 bases to trimming and J lost 0 bases, with 19 bases between them.

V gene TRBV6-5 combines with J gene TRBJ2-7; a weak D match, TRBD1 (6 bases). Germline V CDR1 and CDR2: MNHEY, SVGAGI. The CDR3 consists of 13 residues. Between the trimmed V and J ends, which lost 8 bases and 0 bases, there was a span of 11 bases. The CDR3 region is CASSDRISYEQYF. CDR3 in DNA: TGTGCCAGCTCGGACAGAATCTCCTACGAGCAGTACTTC.